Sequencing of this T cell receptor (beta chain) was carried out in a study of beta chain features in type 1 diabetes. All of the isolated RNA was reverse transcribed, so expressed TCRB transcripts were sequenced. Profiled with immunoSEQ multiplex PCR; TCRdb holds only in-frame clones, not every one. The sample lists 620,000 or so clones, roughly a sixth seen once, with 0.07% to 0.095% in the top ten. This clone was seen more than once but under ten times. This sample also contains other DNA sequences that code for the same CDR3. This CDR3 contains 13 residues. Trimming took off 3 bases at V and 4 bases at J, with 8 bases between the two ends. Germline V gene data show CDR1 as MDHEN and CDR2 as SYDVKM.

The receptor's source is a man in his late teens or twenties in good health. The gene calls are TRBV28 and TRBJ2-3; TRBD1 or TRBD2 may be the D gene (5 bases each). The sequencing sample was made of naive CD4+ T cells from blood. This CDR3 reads CASSLQGADTQYF. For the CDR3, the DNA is TGTGCCAGCAGTTTGCAGGGAGCAGATACGCAGTATTTT.